This TCR beta chain was sequenced in a study of blood T cell repertoires in COVID-19. As for the study in general: Some COVID-19 samples were acute and others convalescent; all came from the United States, Italy and Spain. Sample material is recorded as cDNA or gDNA derived from T cells, B-cell-depleted T cells, or PBMCs.

Original processing notes: Quantification of nucleated cells was approximated via reference gene primer amplification. The method was immunoSEQ multiplex PCR; TCRdb's version includes in-frame clones alone and lacks a portion of them. That table gives V, J and clone size, and the DNA gave D and trimming. Altogether over 200,000 clones are present, around four fifths being singletons, with the ten largest covering about a sixth. CDR3 length: 14 residues. In germline, CDR1 is LNHDA, CDR2 SQIVND (reference sequence). Trimming removed 1 base at V and 4 bases at J, with 11 bases between. Sequencing input: peripheral blood. This chain links TRBV19 with TRBJ2-7, with D possibly matching TRBD1 (6 bases). The sequence was obtained from a woman over 75 with active or convalescent COVID-19. CDR3 loop: CASSIGRQGYEQYF. CDR3 coding DNA: TGTGCCAGTAGTATAGGGCGGCAGGGGTACGAGCAGTACTTC.